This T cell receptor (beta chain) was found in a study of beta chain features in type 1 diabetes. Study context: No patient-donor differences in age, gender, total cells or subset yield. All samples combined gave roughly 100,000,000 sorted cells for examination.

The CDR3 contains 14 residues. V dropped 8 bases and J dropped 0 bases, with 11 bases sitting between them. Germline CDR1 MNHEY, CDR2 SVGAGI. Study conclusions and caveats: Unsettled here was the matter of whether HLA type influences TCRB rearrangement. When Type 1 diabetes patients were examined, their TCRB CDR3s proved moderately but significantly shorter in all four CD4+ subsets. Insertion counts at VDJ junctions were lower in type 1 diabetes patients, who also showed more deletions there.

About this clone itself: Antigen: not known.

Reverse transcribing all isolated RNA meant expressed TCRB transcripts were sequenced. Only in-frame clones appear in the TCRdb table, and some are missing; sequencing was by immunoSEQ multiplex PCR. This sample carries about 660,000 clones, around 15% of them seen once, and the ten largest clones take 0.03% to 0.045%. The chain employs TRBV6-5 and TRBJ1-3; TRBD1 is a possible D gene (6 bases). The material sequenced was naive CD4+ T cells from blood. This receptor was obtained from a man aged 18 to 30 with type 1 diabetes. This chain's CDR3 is CASCGQSSGNTIYF. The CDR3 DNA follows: TGTGCCAGCTGTGGACAGAGCTCTGGAAACACCATATATTTT.